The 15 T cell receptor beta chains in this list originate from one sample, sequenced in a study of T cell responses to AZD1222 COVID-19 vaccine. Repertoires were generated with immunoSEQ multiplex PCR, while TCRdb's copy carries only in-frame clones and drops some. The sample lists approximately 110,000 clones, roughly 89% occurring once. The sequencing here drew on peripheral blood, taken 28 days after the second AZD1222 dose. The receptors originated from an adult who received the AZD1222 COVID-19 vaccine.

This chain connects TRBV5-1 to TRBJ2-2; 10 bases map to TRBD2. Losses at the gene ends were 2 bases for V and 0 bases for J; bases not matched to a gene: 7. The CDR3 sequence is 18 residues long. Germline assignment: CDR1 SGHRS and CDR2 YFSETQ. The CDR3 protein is CASSFGLAGDTNTGELFF. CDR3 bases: TGCGCCAGCAGCTTCGGCCTAGCGGGAGATACGAACACCGGGGAGCTGTTTTTT.

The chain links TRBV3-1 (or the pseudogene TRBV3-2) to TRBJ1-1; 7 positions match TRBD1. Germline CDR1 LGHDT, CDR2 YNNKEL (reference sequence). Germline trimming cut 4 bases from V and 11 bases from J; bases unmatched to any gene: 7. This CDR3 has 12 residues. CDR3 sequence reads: CASSRTQGRAFF. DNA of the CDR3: TGTGCCAGCAGCCGTACACAGGGGAGGGCTTTCTTT.

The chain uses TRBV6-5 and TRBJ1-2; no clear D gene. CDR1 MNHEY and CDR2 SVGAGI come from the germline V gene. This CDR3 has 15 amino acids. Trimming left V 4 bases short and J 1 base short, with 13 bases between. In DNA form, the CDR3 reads TGTGCCAGCAGTTCCAGACACCTGAATAACTATGGCTACACCTTC. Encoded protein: CASSSRHLNNYGYTF.

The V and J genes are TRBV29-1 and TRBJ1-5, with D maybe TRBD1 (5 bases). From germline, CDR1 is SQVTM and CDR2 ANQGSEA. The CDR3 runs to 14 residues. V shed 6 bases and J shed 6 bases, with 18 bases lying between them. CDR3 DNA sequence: TGCAGCGTGGGAGGGACCGCACCAGGTCAGCCCCAGCATTTT. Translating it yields CSVGGTAPGQPQHF.

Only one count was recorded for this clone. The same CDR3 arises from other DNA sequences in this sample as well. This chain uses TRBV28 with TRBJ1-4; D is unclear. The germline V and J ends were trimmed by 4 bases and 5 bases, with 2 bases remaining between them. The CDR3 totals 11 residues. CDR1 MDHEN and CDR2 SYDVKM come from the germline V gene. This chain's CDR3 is CASSSNEKLFF. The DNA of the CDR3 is TGTGCCAGCAGTTCGAATGAAAAACTGTTTTTT. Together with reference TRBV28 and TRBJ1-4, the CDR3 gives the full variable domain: DVKVTQSSRYLVKRTGEKVFLECVQDMDHENMFWYRQDPGLGLRLIYFSYDVKMKEKGDIPEGYSVSREKKERFSLILESASTNQTSMYLCASSSNEKLFFGSGTQLSVL.

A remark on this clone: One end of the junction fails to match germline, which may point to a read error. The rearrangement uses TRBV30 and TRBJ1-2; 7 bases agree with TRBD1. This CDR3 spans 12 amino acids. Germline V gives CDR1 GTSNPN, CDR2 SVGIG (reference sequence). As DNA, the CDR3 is TGTGCCTGGAGCGCTACTACAGGGGATCAGGGTTTC. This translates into CAWSATTGDQGF.

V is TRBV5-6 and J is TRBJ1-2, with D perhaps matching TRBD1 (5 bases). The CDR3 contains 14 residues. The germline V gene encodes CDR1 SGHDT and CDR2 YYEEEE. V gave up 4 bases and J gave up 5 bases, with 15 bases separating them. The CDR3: CASSPRWGIYGYTF. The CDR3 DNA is TGTGCCAGCAGCCCTAGATGGGGGATATATGGCTACACCTTC.

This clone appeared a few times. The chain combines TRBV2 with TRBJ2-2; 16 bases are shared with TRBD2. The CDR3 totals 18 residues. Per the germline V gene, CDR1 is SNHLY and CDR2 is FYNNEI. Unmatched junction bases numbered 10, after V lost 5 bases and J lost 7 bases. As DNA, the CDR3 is TGTGCCAGCAGTCATACCGGGACTAGCGGGAGGGCCTTCGGGGAGCTGTTTTTT. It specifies CASSHTGTSGRAFGELFF.

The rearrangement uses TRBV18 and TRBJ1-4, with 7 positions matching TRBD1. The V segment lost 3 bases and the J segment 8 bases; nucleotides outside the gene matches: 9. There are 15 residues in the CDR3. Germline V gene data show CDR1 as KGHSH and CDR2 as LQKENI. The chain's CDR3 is CASSPIDRAEEKLFF. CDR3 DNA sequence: TGTGCCAGCTCACCGATAGACAGGGCGGAAGAAAAACTGTTTTTT.

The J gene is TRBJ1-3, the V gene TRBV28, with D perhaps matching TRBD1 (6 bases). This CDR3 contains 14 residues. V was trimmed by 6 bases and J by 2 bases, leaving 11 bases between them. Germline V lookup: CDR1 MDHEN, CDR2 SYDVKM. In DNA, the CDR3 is TGTGCCAGCAGGTCAGGGGTCGCTGGAAACACCATATATTTT. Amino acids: CASRSGVAGNTIYF.

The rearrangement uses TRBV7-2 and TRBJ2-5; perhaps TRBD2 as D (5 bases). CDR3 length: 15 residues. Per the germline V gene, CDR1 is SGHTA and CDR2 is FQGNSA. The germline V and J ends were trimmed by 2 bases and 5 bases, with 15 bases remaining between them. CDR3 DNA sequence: TGTGCCAGCAGCTTACGGCAGGTACGGAGGGAGACCCAGTACTTC. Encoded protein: CASSLRQVRRETQYF.

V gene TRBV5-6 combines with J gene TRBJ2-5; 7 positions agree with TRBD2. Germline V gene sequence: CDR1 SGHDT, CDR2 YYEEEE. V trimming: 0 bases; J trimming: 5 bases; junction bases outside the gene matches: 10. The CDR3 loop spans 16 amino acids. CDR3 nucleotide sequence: TGTGCCAGCAGCTTGGTGCCTAGCGGACGAGCCGAGACCCAGTACTTC. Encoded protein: CASSLVPSGRAETQYF.

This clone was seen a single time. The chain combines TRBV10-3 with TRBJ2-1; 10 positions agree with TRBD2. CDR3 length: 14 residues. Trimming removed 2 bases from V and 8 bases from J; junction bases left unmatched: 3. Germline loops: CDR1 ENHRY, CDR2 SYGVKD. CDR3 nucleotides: TGTGCCATCAGTGAGGGGACTAGCGTCGATGAGCAGTTCTTC. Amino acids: CAISEGTSVDEQFF.

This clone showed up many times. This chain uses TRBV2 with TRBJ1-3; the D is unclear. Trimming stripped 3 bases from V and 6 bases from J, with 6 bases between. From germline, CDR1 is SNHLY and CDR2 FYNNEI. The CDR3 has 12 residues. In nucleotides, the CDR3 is TGTGCCAGCAGTGAGGGGTTAAACACCATATATTTT. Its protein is CASSEGLNTIYF.

The CDR3 DNA reads as TGCAGCGTTGAGCCGGGACACGGGAACACTGAAGCTTTCTTT. Translating gives CSVEPGHGNTEAFF. J is TRBJ1-1 and V is TRBV29-1, with D possibly TRBD1 on 6 matching bases. V lost 3 bases and J 1 base, leaving 12 bases between the germline ends. Germline V gives CDR1 SQVTM, CDR2 ANQGSEA. This CDR3 comprises 14 residues. The variable domain in full, completed from reference TRBV29-1 and TRBJ1-1, reads SAVISQKPSRDICQRGTSLTIQCQVDSQVTMMFWYRQQPGQSLTLIATANQGSEATYESGFVIDKFPISRPNLTFSTLTVSNMSPEDSSIYLCSVEPGHGNTEAFFGQGTRLTVV.